This TCR beta chain was identified during a study of T cell responses to AZD1222 COVID-19 vaccine. Study findings and constraints: Repertoire collection took place solely once the T cell response had peaked. The study identified only a handful of AZD1222 recipients as seropositive at baseline. Spike-specific TCR depth and breadth grew after two AZD1222 doses.

V shed 2 bases, J shed 4 bases, and the junction held 2 bases outside the gene matches. Germline loops: CDR1 MNHEY, CDR2 SVGEGT. This CDR3 is 15 amino acids long. Generated by immunoSEQ multiplex PCR, the TCRdb table keeps only in-frame clones and is missing some. Counted here are over 150,000 clones, approximately 90% occurring once; the ten biggest clones make up less than 3%. Regarding this clone: Its antigen is still unknown.

This TCR came from an adult in good health. V is TRBV6-2 or TRBV6-3 and J is TRBJ1-5, with TRBD1 matching over 10 bases. Sample: peripheral blood, taken on day 0 of AZD1222 vaccination. The CDR3 region is CASSYRDRGNQPQHF. As DNA, the CDR3 is TGTGCCAGCAGTTACCGGGACAGGGGTAATCAGCCCCAGCATTTT.